These 29 T cell receptor beta chains came from one sample sequenced in a study of CD8 T cells in ankylosing spondylitis. TCRdb reprocessed the 5' RACE reads with MiXCR, giving one entry per CDR3 protein. There are more than 400,000 distinct CDR3 sequences in the sample; approximately 5% occur only once, and roughly 3.2% lies in the top ten. No antigen is known for these receptors. Study-level results: Characteristic of ankylosing spondylitis blood, it appeared, was a TCR beta motif comprising about eight highly homologous variants.

Sequenced material: blood, either unsorted or a sorted T cell fraction (not recorded which). The receptors originated from a male donor with ankylosing spondylitis.

This clonotype turned up a few times. This rearrangement joins TRBV15 to TRBJ1-2; D possibly corresponds to TRBD1 (5 bases). The length of the CDR3 is 13 residues. Trimming left V 0 bases short and J 13 bases short, with 15 bases between. Germline V gene sequence: CDR1 LNHNV, CDR2 YYDKDF (reference sequence). CDR3 coding DNA: TGTGCCACCAGCAGAGATCTGGGGGAATCGGGCACCTTC. Amino acid sequence: CATSRDLGESGTF. The complete variable domain, with remaining parts taken from reference TRBV15 and TRBJ1-2, reads DAMVIQNPRYQVTQFGKPVTLSCSQTLNHNVMYWYQQKSSQAPKLLFHYYDKDFNNEADTPDNFQSRRPNTSFCFLDIRSPGLGDTAMYLCATSRDLGESGTFGSGTRLTVV.

This clonotype was counted at least ten times. The chain links TRBV12-3 or TRBV12-4 to TRBJ1-5; the D is unclear. Deletions cut 6 bases from V and 2 bases from J, with 8 bases between. The CDR3 contains 13 residues. CDR3 DNA sequence: TGTGCCAGCAGGGCGAGGGGCAATCAGCCCCAGCATTTT. Residues: CASRARGNQPQHF.

The chain combines TRBV6-6 with TRBJ2-1; 8 bases map to TRBD2. CDR1 is MNHNY, CDR2 SVGAGI, per germline (reference sequence). The trim removed 7 bases at V and 4 bases at J, leaving 3 bases unmatched. The CDR3 is 13 residues long. The CDR3 loop is CASTGGIYNEQFF. The CDR3, as DNA: TGTGCCAGCACGGGGGGGATATACAATGAGCAGTTCTTC.

In this sample, this clonotype turned up a few times. This chain links TRBV29-1 with TRBJ2-7; the D gene could be TRBD1 or TRBD2 (5 bases each). Germline V CDR1 and CDR2: SQVTM, ANQGSEA. CDR3 length: 12 residues. V was shortened by 4 bases and J by 0 bases, with 7 bases between the two germline ends. CDR3 sequence: CSVVGPSYEQYF. The CDR3 DNA reads as TGCAGCGTTGTGGGACCCTCCTACGAGCAGTACTTC.

The V call is TRBV5-1, the J call TRBJ2-5; D is perhaps TRBD2 (6 bases). Between the trimmed V and J ends, which lost 1 base and 3 bases, there was a span of 13 bases. The CDR3 has 15 amino acids. Germline CDR1 reads SGHRS; CDR2 reads YFSETQ. The CDR3 spells CASSLKVGGEETQYF. In DNA, the CDR3 is TGCGCCAGCAGCTTGAAGGTGGGAGGTGAAGAGACCCAGTACTTC.

This clonotype has a handful of counts. V usage is TRBV2 and J usage is TRBJ2-5; TRBD2 is a possible D gene (6 bases). This CDR3 spans 14 amino acids. Germline CDR1 SNHLY, CDR2 FYNNEI. Trimming removed 7 bases at V and 5 bases at J, with 17 bases between. The CDR3 here is CASTQGRGRETQYF. The CDR3 DNA follows: TGTGCCAGCACCCAGGGACGGGGGAGGGAGACCCAGTACTTC.

This clonotype was found a few times. The chain is built from TRBV18 and TRBJ2-5; D possibly corresponds to TRBD2 (6 bases). Germline V gene data show CDR1 as KGHSH and CDR2 as LQKENI. Trimming stripped 8 bases from V and 1 base from J, with 17 bases between. The CDR3 loop spans 15 amino acids. CDR3 amino acids: CASTAGGTVQETQYF. For the CDR3, the DNA is TGTGCCAGCACCGCTGGGGGGACGGTCCAAGAGACCCAGTACTTC.

This clonotype was seen ten or more times. The chain links TRBV20-1 to TRBJ1-5; D is perhaps TRBD1 (5 bases). With 5 bases removed from V and 0 bases from J, the gap between germline ends came to 14 bases. CDR1 is DFQATT and CDR2 is SNEGSKA in the germline V gene (reference sequence). This CDR3 has 15 residues. The CDR3 nucleotides read TGCAGTGCTGAACCCCAGGGTTTTAGCAATCAGCCCCAGCATTTT. This encodes CSAEPQGFSNQPQHF.

The sample holds many counts of this clonotype. As DNA, the CDR3 is TGTGCCATCAGTGGTTCCCGGTGGGCCGGGGAGCTGTTTTTT. This encodes CAISGSRWAGELFF. The chain carries TRBV10-3 and TRBJ2-2; D not resolved. Deletions cut 4 bases from V and 6 bases from J, with 12 bases between. Germline V gene data show CDR1 as ENHRY and CDR2 as SYGVKD. The CDR3 consists of 14 residues.

CDR3 loop: CASSLRLRPWDTQYF. CDR3 nucleotides: TGTGCCAGCAGTTTAAGGCTAAGGCCATGGGATACGCAGTATTTT. J is TRBJ2-3 and V is TRBV28; D is uncertain. The CDR3 totals 15 residues. The germline CDR1 and CDR2 sequences are MDHEN and SYDVKM. With 2 bases removed from V and 6 bases from J, the gap between germline ends came to 15 bases.

Ten or more counts support this clonotype. The chain employs TRBV15 and TRBJ1-2, with 7 bases fitting TRBD1. Germline trimming cut 2 bases from V and 3 bases from J; bases unmatched to any gene: 6. Germline V lookup: CDR1 LNHNV, CDR2 YYDKDF (reference sequence). CDR3 length equals 15 residues. This CDR3 reads CATSRNSGQDYGYTF. The CDR3, as DNA: TGTGCCACCAGCAGAAATTCCGGACAGGACTATGGCTACACCTTC. The full variable domain, rest sourced from reference TRBV15 and TRBJ1-2, is DAMVIQNPRYQVTQFGKPVTLSCSQTLNHNVMYWYQQKSSQAPKLLFHYYDKDFNNEADTPDNFQSRRPNTSFCFLDIRSPGLGDTAMYLCATSRNSGQDYGYTFGSGTRLTVV.

This clonotype occurred a few times. This chain uses TRBV28 with TRBJ2-4, with 10 bases that match TRBD2. With 3 bases clipped from V and 6 bases from J, the junction kept 8 bases outside the gene matches. CDR3 size: 16 residues. Per the germline V gene, CDR1 is MDHEN and CDR2 is SYDVKM. The CDR3 sequence: CASSFPSSSGRNIQYF. The CDR3 nucleotides are TGTGCCAGCAGTTTTCCGTCCTCTAGCGGGAGAAACATTCAGTACTTC.

This clonotype was counted many times. The V gene is TRBV7-3, the J gene TRBJ1-2; D is unresolved. This CDR3 is 14 amino acids long. The germline V and J ends were trimmed by 5 bases and 5 bases, with 15 bases remaining between them. CDR1 is SGHTA, CDR2 FQGTGA, per germline. DNA of the CDR3: TGTGCCAGCAGCCCCGATCGGAACAAGTATGGCTACACCTTC. Translation: CASSPDRNKYGYTF.

The genes are TRBV24-1 and TRBJ2-2; a possible D gene is TRBD2 (6 bases). Trimming left V 10 bases short and J 4 bases short, with 24 bases between. The length of the CDR3 is 17 residues. CDR1 is KGHDR and CDR2 is SFDVKD in the germline V gene. The CDR3 nucleotides read TGTGCCACTTCCGGGACTCCCAGTCGCAGAAGCACCGGGGAGCTGTTTTTT. This sequence encodes CATSGTPSRRSTGELFF.

This clonotype was seen at least ten times. The chain has TRBV3-1 and TRBJ1-5, with D perhaps matching TRBD1 (5 bases). V shed 3 bases and J shed 8 bases, with 14 bases lying between them. The germline gives CDR1 LGHDT, CDR2 YNNKEL (reference sequence). The CDR3 length is 14 residues. This CDR3 reads CASSHNTRREPQHF. The CDR3 DNA reads as TGTGCCAGCAGCCACAACACCCGCAGGGAGCCCCAGCATTTT.

This clonotype was seen repeatedly, ten times or more. Written as DNA, the CDR3 is TGTGCCAGCAGCTTTTACCGGGACAGGGGGGGGACCCAAGAGACCCAGTACTTC. As protein: CASSFYRDRGGTQETQYF. The V and J genes are TRBV7-8 and TRBJ2-5; TRBD1 matches 11 bases. V shed 3 bases and J 1 base; nucleotides not matched to a gene: 10. The CDR3 consists of 18 residues. CDR1 and CDR2 from the germline V gene are SGHVS and FQNEAQ.

This clonotype has ten or more counts. J is TRBJ2-6 and V is TRBV6-1; the D gene is possibly TRBD2 (5 bases). V shed 6 bases and J shed 2 bases, with 8 bases lying between them. The CDR3 runs 14 residues. CDR1 and CDR2 (germline): MNHNS, SASEGT. The CDR3 DNA reads as TGTGCCAGCAGCCGGGATCCTGGGGCCAACGTCCTGACTTTC. This translates into CASSRDPGANVLTF.

This clonotype was counted many times. The chain carries TRBV4-1 and TRBJ1-1; the match to TRBD1 covers 7 bases. From germline, CDR1 is MGHRA and CDR2 YSYEKL. V gave up 3 bases and J gave up 0 bases; unmatched junction bases: 4. This CDR3 spans 15 amino acids. The CDR3 sequence is CASSQGQRVNTEAFF. For the CDR3, the DNA is TGCGCCAGCAGCCAGGGACAGCGGGTGAACACTGAAGCTTTCTTT.

This clonotype was detected a few times. This chain links TRBV6-1 with TRBJ2-3, with no clear D. The CDR3 runs to 15 residues. Trimming cost V 7 bases and J 0 bases, with 14 bases left between them. Germline CDR1 reads MNHNS; CDR2 reads SASEGT. CDR3 sequence: CASTPRSSSTDTQYF. The CDR3 DNA is TGTGCCAGCACCCCGCGGTCTTCTAGCACAGATACGCAGTATTTT.

The gene calls are TRBV4-2 and TRBJ2-6; no clear D. Germline CDR1 is LGHNA and CDR2 is YNFKEQ. V was pared by 0 bases and J by 4 bases, with 10 bases between. The CDR3 consists of 16 residues. The CDR3, as DNA: TGTGCCAGCAGCCAAGATCGGATGACGGGGGCCAACGTCCTGACTTTC. This codes for CASSQDRMTGANVLTF.

This clonotype has a count of ten or more. The chain recombines TRBV4-3 with TRBJ1-3; a possible D gene is TRBD1 (5 bases). Looked up from germline, CDR1 is LGHNA and CDR2 is YSLEER. CDR3 length equals 15 residues. Trimming cost V 3 bases and J 4 bases, with 13 bases left between them. CDR3 nucleotides: TGCGCCAGCAGCCACGGCCCCAGGGACGGAAACACCATATATTTT. Amino acids: CASSHGPRDGNTIYF.

This clonotype was seen many times. The rearrangement joins TRBV29-1 to TRBJ2-1; the match to TRBD2 covers 7 bases. V was clipped by 1 base and J by 4 bases; unmatched bases: 13. In germline, CDR1 is SQVTM, CDR2 ANQGSEA. This CDR3 contains 17 residues. The CDR3 DNA reads as TGCAGCGTTGAAGGCGTGGCTAGCGGCCCTAAGTACAATGAGCAGTTCTTC. Amino acids: CSVEGVASGPKYNEQFF.

This clonotype was recorded at least ten times. The junction departs from germline at one end; a sequencing error may be responsible. The chain joins TRBV12-3 or TRBV12-4 to TRBJ2-3; 8 nucleotides match TRBD2. The CDR3 consists of 16 residues. The CDR3 sequence is CASSSYTRTSRDTQYF. As DNA, the CDR3 is TGTGCCAGCAGTTCCTACACTCGGACTAGCAGAGATACGCAGTATTTT.

Ten or more counts support this clonotype. The V gene is TRBV4-1, the J gene TRBJ2-4; TRBD2 agrees at 9 bases. V trimming: 2 bases; J trimming: 7 bases; junction bases outside the gene matches: 6. Per the germline V gene, CDR1 is MGHRA and CDR2 is YSYEKL. The CDR3 runs 15 residues. The CDR3 bases are TGCGCCAGCAGCCAACCGGGACTAGCAGTGAACATTCAGTACTTC. Encoded protein: CASSQPGLAVNIQYF.

In this sample, this clonotype turned up many times. The chain joins TRBV7-2 to TRBJ1-2; a weak D match, TRBD1 (5 bases). Deletions cut 3 bases from V and 7 bases from J, with 9 bases between. CDR1 and CDR2 (germline): SGHTA, FQGNSA. The CDR3 runs 12 residues. CDR3 coding DNA: TGTGCCAGCAGCTTTGACAGACCTGGCTACACCTTC. Translating it yields CASSFDRPGYTF.

This clonotype has at least ten counts. J is TRBJ2-1 and V is TRBV7-9; D might be TRBD2 (5 bases). Germline loops: CDR1 SEHNR, CDR2 FQNEAQ (reference sequence). Trimming took off 0 bases at V and 8 bases at J, with 20 bases between the two ends. There are 17 residues in the CDR3. The CDR3 reads CASSLASRWAGPDEQFF. In DNA, the CDR3 is TGTGCCAGCAGCTTAGCGTCCCGATGGGCGGGCCCAGATGAGCAGTTCTTC.

This clonotype was counted ten times or more. The V and J genes are TRBV6-2 or TRBV6-3 and TRBJ2-7; no definite D call. Trimming shortened V by 2 bases and J by 3 bases, and 8 bases separated the two germline ends. Germline V gene lookup returns CDR1 MNHEY and CDR2 SVGEGT. This CDR3 is 13 amino acids long. The CDR3 nucleotides read TGTGCCAGCAGTTACGAAGGGATCTACGAGCAGTACTTC. Protein product: CASSYEGIYEQYF.

This clonotype was seen a handful of times. V usage is TRBV2 and J usage is TRBJ2-1; possibly TRBD2 for D (7 bases). Between the trimmed V and J ends, which lost 6 bases and 6 bases, there was a span of 18 bases. This CDR3 region has 15 residues. CDR1 SNHLY and CDR2 FYNNEI come from the germline V gene. CDR3 coding DNA: TGTGCCAGCAGGACCGCATGGGGGGGCGTCAATGAGCAGTTCTTC. This gives the protein CASRTAWGGVNEQFF.

There are many counts of this clonotype. CDR3 protein: CASSRAWRDPYEQYF. The CDR3 DNA is TGTGCCAGCAGCCGAGCATGGAGGGACCCCTACGAGCAGTACTTC. The chain recombines TRBV13 with TRBJ2-7, with TRBD2 as a possible D gene (6 bases). This CDR3 is 15 amino acids long. Germline values: CDR1 PRHDT, CDR2 FYEKMQ (reference sequence). Trimming pared 5 bases from V and 2 bases from J, leaving 16 bases between.